The T cell receptor beta chain described here comes from a study of cytomegalovirus exposure and HLA in healthy donors (TCRdb year 2017). In the study overall: An earlier analysis of some 600 of the donors reported about 280 Gb of sequence data and around 110 million unique TCR beta sequences obtained from 180 million or so T cells. A later genetic analysis used genome-wide SNP genotypes for about 65% of the 666 donors, treating that subset as a discovery cohort. Typing coverage varied by locus: roughly 629-630 donors for A, B, C, DRB1 and DQB1; more than 500 for DQA1; about 600 for DPA1; more than 450 for DPB1. To decide whether each TCR beta V gene segment behaved as functional or pseudogenic, an earlier analysis of some 570 of the donors relied on high-throughput TCR beta sequencing. Around 300 gigabases of sequencing data and roughly 90 million unique TCR sequences were included in an early release covering several hundred HLA-typed donors. The aim of the study was to test whether cataloging public T cell receptors could identify signatures of past pathogen exposure. Besides the first cohort of around 700 subjects, a separate validation cohort made up of 120 or so different subjects was used. All discovery cohort repertoires had been generated using a single sequencing platform. In the later analysis, no new phenotypic data were used to find candidate immune exposures; instead, reliance was placed on TCR beta sequences and their occurrence across donors. Donor age, sex, ethnicity and CMV serostatus were compiled together with the repertoire data. The genetic ancestry cluster associated with self-reported Caucasian donors included about four fifths of the 398 genotyped donors. Using immunosequencing, the study profiled T cell repertoires from 500 to 800 subjects and related those repertoires to cytomegalovirus serostatus. Among roughly 400 genotyped donors of the cohort, an average of roughly 230,000 unique TCR beta nucleotide sequences was sequenced per donor, of which roughly 17% were non-productive. In a later analysis, previously published TCR beta repertoires from 670 or so donors were re-analyzed and high-resolution HLA genotyping was added so that TCR occurrence patterns could be studied. Because of strong linkage in the cohort, a few DR-DQ haplotypes were treated as single units for association and clustering. To predict cytomegalovirus infection status, the study combined high-throughput TCR immunosequencing, statistical association of individual TCRs with disease status, and machine learning. HLA typing covered class I and class II loci at four-digit resolution. What the work shows at the level of the full study, not this receptor alone: A later genetic analysis reported fewer N-insertions in productive TCRs among donors in an Asian-associated ancestry cluster than the roughly 700-donor mean. In both the original and validation cohorts, the classifier was reported to diagnose cytomegalovirus status with high specificity and sensitivity. In a later analysis, TCR association rates were found to vary across HLA loci, with the most associated TCRs seen for DRB1 alleles and the fewest for HLA-C alleles. A later genetic analysis associated a missense DCLRE1C variant with V-gene and J-gene trimming of TCR beta chains, and an independent cohort replicated the association. Roughly uniform sequencing depth across donors was assumed in presence/absence analyses, although this assumption may not hold. Broadly in line with IMGT annotations, most TCR beta V segments showed up in productive rearrangements about 87% or about 30% of the time in an earlier analysis of around 550 of the donors. The authors suggested that the approach could potentially be generalized to other disease states and immunological phenotypes. This cohort had only TCR beta chains sequenced, and the lack of alpha or paired-chain data limited which features could be detected. A cluster of highly shared sequence variants was judged likely to represent a technical artifact of the sequencing pipeline. Strong co-occurrence of HLA alleles, especially DR and DQ, made assigning TCR associations to individual alleles difficult. Most CMV-associated TCR beta chains appeared to be HLA-restricted in a later analysis, and the HLA associations seemed to be driven largely by CMV exposure. In vitro tests confirmed that a few of the cytomegalovirus-associated TCR beta chains recognize cytomegalovirus antigens. A later analysis reported that several top co-occurrence clusters appeared linked to parvovirus B19, influenza, CMV and Epstein-Barr virus. Because HLA typing was missing for some donors at each locus, association tests included only the typed subset. Because the 87-base-pair reads could not distinguish some IMGT-functional V segments, including TRBV6-2 and TRBV6-3, those segments were excluded. Specific HLA alleles were associated with 16,951 TCR beta sequences at a false discovery rate of 0.05 in a later analysis. Across donors, most TCR sequences were observed very rarely, whereas some public TCRs were present in many individuals. The earlier analysis of nearly 600 of the donors excluded roughly 17 rarely observed V segments, including chromosome 9 orphons, because counts were too low. Immune exposure information for the cohort was limited to CMV serostatus. A later analysis found that HLA-associated TCR beta chains were more clonally expanded and had lower generation probabilities than equally common non-associated chains. A further reported finding was that TCR beta sequences accurately predicted the HLA-A and HLA-B alleles for most subjects in the first cohort. The study listed around 160 TCR beta chains as associated with cytomegalovirus. Correlated functional status among segregating V segments might reflect linkage disequilibrium, but an unknown experimental factor could not be ruled out.

The protocol used for the library was the immunoSEQ multiplex PCR assay. A mixture of 60 forward primers for TCR Vbeta segments and 13 reverse primers for TCR Jbeta segments was used in the multiplex PCR. Amplification of the CDR3 region of rearranged TCR beta genes was performed with a multiplex PCR assay on genomic DNA. The amplified TCR beta libraries were sequenced on the Illumina HiSeq System as 87-base-pair reads. On the authors' methods: Across the roughly 670 repertoires, a later analysis counted tens of millions of unique TCR beta chains, roughly 11 million of which were shared by at least two donors. Raw reads were error-corrected and collapsed into unique sequences with a nearest-neighbor algorithm that merged closely related sequences to remove PCR and sequencing errors. To assign V, D and J gene segments, CDR3 sequences were aligned to IMGT reference sequences. Each retained sequence needed at least a six-nucleotide match to both a V gene segment and a J gene segment. Rearrangements were classified as productive when the CDR3 lacked stop codons and remained in frame with V and J, and all other rearrangements were classified as non-productive. CDR3 was defined by IMGT convention, running from the second conserved V-encoded cysteine to the conserved J-encoded phenylalanine. The earlier analysis of about 560 of the donors excluded any sequence lacking an unambiguous match to a single V gene segment. An earlier analysis of around 600 of the donors classified V segments as functional when productive rearrangements were above 56.7% and as segregating when the standard deviation between donors was above 5%. A statistical classification framework was developed to diagnose cytomegalovirus status using the catalog of TCR beta chain sequences. In a later analysis, V and J genes were assigned by comparing TCR nucleotide sequences against IMGT/GENE-DB human TR gene sequences. In a later analysis, CDR3 sequences and most-parsimonious VDJ recombination scenarios were assigned using the TCRdist pipeline. In a later analysis, each TCR beta chain was defined by its CDR3 amino acid sequence together with its V-gene family, and reads lacking a unique V-gene family were excluded. To address suspected cross-contamination and a sequencing artifact, a later analysis removed roughly 640 highly shared, low-generation-probability nucleotide sequences. A later analysis calculated a clonal expansion index for each public chain from normalized within-repertoire ranks of inferred template counts. Generation probabilities in a later analysis came from a VDJ recombination model fitted to out-of-frame rearrangements, and those results were checked against IGoR. In a later analysis, TCR-TCR, TCR-HLA and TCR-CMV co-occurrence was scored with hypergeometric tests, and a repertoire-size bias correction was applied to TCR pairs. To estimate false discovery rates, a later analysis permuted the HLA or CMV assignments 20 times. In a later analysis, co-occurring TCRs were grouped using DBSCAN, and TCRdist sequence similarity was added for clustering within HLA-allele-positive subsets. Repertoires with fewer than 30,000 or more than 120,000 public chains were left out of co-occurrence clustering, as were about five repertoires with anomalous nucleotide sharing. This immuneACCESS table, as held by TCRdb, lists in-frame sequences with V and J called but not all clones. Of the missing ones, under half trace to an unresolved V gene in checked studies; the others have no known cause. From that table come the V and J calls and clone size; the DNA was used to work out D and trimming. Within this sample are 160,000 or so clones, with 83% of them counted one time only. The ten largest make up 4.1% of the sample.

In total, 666 healthy bone marrow donors made up the cohort. At the time of sampling, all cohort members were nominally healthy, though unrecorded immune exposures were likely present. The donor was CMV seropositive and was included in the group of some 290 seropositive cohort members. Each donor provided a peripheral blood sample, and peripheral blood mononuclear cells were used for TCR beta sequencing. The Qiagen DNeasy Blood Extraction Kit was used to extract genomic DNA from the blood cell samples. Cut back by 5 bases and 6 bases, the V and J ends lie 7 bases apart. The CDR3 spans 11 residues, from the cysteine through the phenylalanine. The entry retains the CDR3 DNA only, 33 bases that are in frame from base 1. The germline V gene (reference sequence) provides CDR1 DFQATT and CDR2 SNEGSKA. A remark on this clone: No cognate antigen has been identified for it. Nothing much larger sits one base from this clone, and base qualities are not available.

Sequencing was performed on PBMCs. This clonotype originated in a man between 50 and 59 years old in good health and CMV-seropositive. The rearrangement joined TRBV20-1 to TRBJ2-2; the D gene is not confidently resolved. CDR3 reads: CSALFPGELFF. Read as DNA, the sequence is TGCAGTGCTCTTTTTCCCGGGGAGCTGTTTTTT.